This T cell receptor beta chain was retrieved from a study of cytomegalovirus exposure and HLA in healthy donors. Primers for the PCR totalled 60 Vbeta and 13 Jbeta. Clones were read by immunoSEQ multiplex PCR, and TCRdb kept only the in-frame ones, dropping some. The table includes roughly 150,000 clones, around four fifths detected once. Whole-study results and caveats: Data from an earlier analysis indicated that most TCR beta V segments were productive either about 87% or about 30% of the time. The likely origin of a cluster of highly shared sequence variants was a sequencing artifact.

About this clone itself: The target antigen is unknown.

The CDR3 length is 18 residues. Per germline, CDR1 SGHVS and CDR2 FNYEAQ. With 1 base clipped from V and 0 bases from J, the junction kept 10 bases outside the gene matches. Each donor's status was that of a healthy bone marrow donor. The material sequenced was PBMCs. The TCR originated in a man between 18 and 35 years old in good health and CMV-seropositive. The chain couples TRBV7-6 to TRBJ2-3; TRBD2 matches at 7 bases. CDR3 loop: CASSLGALVGGSTDTQYF. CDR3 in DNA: TGTGCCAGCAGCTTAGGGGCACTAGTGGGGGGGAGCACAGATACGCAGTATTTT. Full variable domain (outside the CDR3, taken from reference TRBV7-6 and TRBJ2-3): GAGVSQSPRYKVTKRGQDVALRCDPISGHVSLYWYRQALGQGPEFLTYFNYEAQQDKSGLPNDRFSAERPEGSISTLTIQRTEQRDSAMYRCASSLGALVGGSTDTQYFGPGTRLTVL.